The rows below give T cell receptor beta chains drawn from one sample of a study of T cell responses to AZD1222 COVID-19 vaccine. Clones were read by immunoSEQ multiplex PCR, and TCRdb kept only the in-frame ones, dropping some. The top ten hold 25% to 30% of the sample, which has 190,000 or so clones, more than 75% seen once. Sequences were derived from peripheral blood, sampled 28 days after the second AZD1222 dose. These receptors were taken from an adult who received the AZD1222 COVID-19 vaccine. CDR3s include the opening cysteine and the closing phenylalanine or tryptophan. The order of the fields is V gene, J gene, D gene, clone size, CDR3 DNA, CDR3 protein. A D gene is named only where the DNA matches it firmly. A clone size is listed for some rows: how often the clone was seen (once, few, many), or a class if it is expanded.

V gene: TRBV11-1
J gene: TRBJ2-3
D gene: .
clone size: .
CDR3 DNA: TGTGCCAGCAGACCCGGGGGCACAGATACGCAGTATTTT
CDR3 protein: CASRPGGTDTQYF

V gene: TRBV6-5
J gene: TRBJ1-5
D gene: .
clone size: .
CDR3 DNA: TGTGCCAGCAGCGATCGAGAGGGGCAGCCCCAGCATTTT
CDR3 protein: CASSDREGQPQHF

V gene: TRBV6-5
J gene: TRBJ1-2
D gene: .
clone size: .
CDR3 DNA: TGTGCCAGCAGGAAACAGGGAATAGACTATGGCTACACCTTC
CDR3 protein: CASRKQGIDYGYTF

V gene: TRBV9
J gene: TRBJ1-1
D gene: .
clone size: .
CDR3 DNA: TGTGCCAGCAGCGTCCAGGGTAACACTGAAGCTTTCTTT
CDR3 protein: CASSVQGNTEAFF

V gene: TRBV6-5
J gene: TRBJ1-5
D gene: .
clone size: .
CDR3 DNA: TGTGCCAGCAGTTACTCGATCGGGGGACAGCCCCAGCATTTT
CDR3 protein: CASSYSIGGQPQHF

V gene: TRBV7-6
J gene: TRBJ1-6
D gene: .
clone size: .
CDR3 DNA: TGTGCCAGCAGCAAACGGGAGGGGGCCTATAATTCACCCCTCCACTTT
CDR3 protein: CASSKREGAYNSPLHF

V gene: TRBV3-1/TRBV3-2
J gene: TRBJ1-4
D gene: .
clone size: .
CDR3 DNA: TGTGCCAGCAGCCGTCCTAAGGGCGGGGTTGCAACTAATGAAAAACTGTTTTTT
CDR3 protein: CASSRPKGGVATNEKLFF

V gene: TRBV28
J gene: TRBJ1-5
D gene: TRBD1
clone size: once
CDR3 DNA: TGTGCCAGCAGATCGGGACAGGGGAGACAGCCCCAGCATTTT
CDR3 protein: CASRSGQGRQPQHF

V gene: TRBV7-8
J gene: TRBJ1-5
D gene: TRBD1
clone size: .
CDR3 DNA: TGTGCCAGCAGCTTAGAATCGAGGGGGCGCGTTACCAATCAGCCCCAGCATTTT
CDR3 protein: CASSLESRGRVTNQPQHF

V gene: TRBV4-2
J gene: TRBJ1-1
D gene: TRBD1
clone size: .
CDR3 DNA: TGTGCCAGCAGCCCCAGGACAGGGGACACTGAAGCTTTCTTT
CDR3 protein: CASSPRTGDTEAFF

V gene: TRBV10-3
J gene: TRBJ2-5
D gene: .
clone size: .
CDR3 DNA: TGTGCCATCAGTGACAACCAAGAGACCCAGTACTTC
CDR3 protein: CAISDNQETQYF

V gene: TRBV19
J gene: TRBJ1-2
D gene: TRBD1
clone size: .
CDR3 DNA: TGTGCCACCTCTGACAGGGATAACTATGGCTACACCTTC
CDR3 protein: CATSDRDNYGYTF

V gene: TRBV12-3/TRBV12-4
J gene: TRBJ1-2
D gene: TRBD1
clone size: .
CDR3 DNA: TGTGCCAGCACCCTGCAGGGGGCAGGAGGCTACACCTTC
CDR3 protein: CASTLQGAGGYTF

V gene: TRBV7-3
J gene: TRBJ2-7
D gene: TRBD2
clone size: .
CDR3 DNA: TGTGCCAGCAGCCCGGGACTAGAATCCTACGAGCAGTACTTC
CDR3 protein: CASSPGLESYEQYF

V gene: TRBV28
J gene: TRBJ1-2
D gene: .
clone size: .
CDR3 DNA: TGTGCCAGCAGTTTAGTGGGGACTTTCAGGGGATTGAATGGCTACACCTTC
CDR3 protein: CASSLVGTFRGLNGYTF

V gene: TRBV19
J gene: TRBJ1-2
D gene: .
clone size: .
CDR3 DNA: TGTGCCAGTAGTGCGGGGTTCCTCTATGGCTACACCTTC
CDR3 protein: CASSAGFLYGYTF

V gene: TRBV4-1
J gene: TRBJ1-1
D gene: TRBD1
clone size: .
CDR3 DNA: TGCGCCAGCAGCCAGGGCCCCCAGGGGGCCATTTACACTGAAGCTTTCTTT
CDR3 protein: CASSQGPQGAIYTEAFF

V gene: TRBV9
J gene: TRBJ2-5
D gene: .
clone size: .
CDR3 DNA: TGTGCCAGCAGCCCCCGGACACCGCCGGAGACCCAGTACTTC
CDR3 protein: CASSPRTPPETQYF